This T cell receptor beta chain was obtained from a study of T cells expressing NK-cell markers. Looked up from germline, CDR1 is MRHNA and CDR2 is SNTAGT. This CDR3 region has 14 residues. No DNA is given; TCRdb re-called the 5' RACE reads and lists each CDR3 protein once. The sample's table shows roughly 390,000 distinct CDR3 sequences. This chain connects TRBV6-4 to TRBJ2-5. The receptor comes from a man aged 18 to 69 in good health. The sample comprised blood T cells: a sorted CD56 or NKG2C T cell subset, CD4+ or CD8+ T cells, or bulk PBMC T cells (not recorded which). The CDR3 here is CASSGTRSTETQYF.